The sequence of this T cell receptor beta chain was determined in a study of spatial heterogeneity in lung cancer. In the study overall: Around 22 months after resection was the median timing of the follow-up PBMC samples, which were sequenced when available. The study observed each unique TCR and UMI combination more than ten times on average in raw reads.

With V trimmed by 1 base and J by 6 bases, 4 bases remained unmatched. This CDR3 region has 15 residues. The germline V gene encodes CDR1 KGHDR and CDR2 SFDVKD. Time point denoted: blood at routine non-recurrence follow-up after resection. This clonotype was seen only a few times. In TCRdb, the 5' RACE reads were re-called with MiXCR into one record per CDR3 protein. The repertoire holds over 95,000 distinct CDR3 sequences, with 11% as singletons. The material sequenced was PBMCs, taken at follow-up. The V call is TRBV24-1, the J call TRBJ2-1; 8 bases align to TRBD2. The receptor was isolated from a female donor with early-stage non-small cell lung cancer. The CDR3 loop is CATSDFGGGRNEQFF. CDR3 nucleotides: TGTGCCACCAGTGATTTCGGCGGGGGGCGCAATGAGCAGTTCTTC.